This is a list of T cell receptor beta chains from one sample in a study of cytomegalovirus exposure and HLA in healthy donors. The repertoire was sequenced with immunoSEQ multiplex PCR; TCRdb's copy has only in-frame clones and lacks some. The sample has tens of thousands of clones; the top ten hold 9.5% to 15%. Sample: PBMCs. These receptors all stem from a man younger than 35 in good health and CMV-seropositive. CDR3s include the opening cysteine and the closing phenylalanine or tryptophan. A D gene is named only where the DNA matches it firmly.

J: TRBJ1-4; D: -; V: TRBV27; CDR3: CASSSPTGSSTNEKLFF; DNA: TGTGCCAGCAGTTCCCCAACAGGGAGCTCAACTAATGAAAAACTGTTTTTT
J: TRBJ2-1; D: TRBD2; V: TRBV5-4; CDR3: CASSLSPTSGLYNEQFF; DNA: TGTGCCAGCAGCTTGAGTCCGACTAGCGGTCTCTACAATGAGCAGTTCTTC
J: TRBJ1-2; D: -; V: TRBV28; CDR3: CASSQQDYGYTF; DNA: TGTGCCAGCAGTCAACAGGACTATGGCTACACCTTC
J: TRBJ2-7; D: TRBD1; V: TRBV11-3; CDR3: CASSLTDRGRVEQYF; DNA: TGTGCCAGCAGCTTAACCGACAGGGGGCGAGTGGAGCAGTACTTC
J: TRBJ2-2; D: -; V: TRBV11-2; CDR3: CASRLTGTGELFF; DNA: TGTGCCAGCAGGTTAACAGGCACCGGGGAGCTGTTTTTT
J: TRBJ1-5; D: -; V: TRBV27; CDR3: CASRPGLMGAQSNQPQHF; DNA: TGTGCCAGCAGACCAGGACTTATGGGGGCGCAGAGCAATCAGCCCCAGCATTTT
J: TRBJ2-1; D: TRBD1; V: TRBV10-2; CDR3: CASRNRGNYNEQFF; DNA: TGCGCCAGCCGCAACAGGGGGAACTACAATGAGCAGTTCTTC
J: TRBJ2-3; D: -; V: TRBV28; CDR3: CASSFEEGPGSQYF; DNA: TGTGCCAGCAGTTTCGAGGAGGGACCAGGGTCGCAGTATTTT
J: TRBJ1-1; D: TRBD1; V: TRBV5-1; CDR3: CASSATGRLNTEAFF; DNA: TGCGCCAGCAGCGCGACAGGGAGGTTAAACACTGAAGCTTTCTTT
J: TRBJ2-1; D: TRBD2; V: TRBV7-9; CDR3: CASSSPGLGSEQFF; DNA: TGTGCCAGCAGCTCGCCGGGACTAGGCAGTGAGCAGTTCTTC
J: TRBJ2-4; D: TRBD2; V: TRBV19; CDR3: CASSIPGRGNIQYF; DNA: TGTGCCAGTAGTATCCCAGGGAGGGGAAACATTCAGTACTTC
J: TRBJ2-7; D: -; V: TRBV7-9; CDR3: CASSLVAYEQYF; DNA: TGTGCCAGCAGCTTAGTCGCCTACGAGCAGTACTTC
J: TRBJ2-7; D: TRBD2; V: TRBV27; CDR3: CASRQGLSPYEQYF; DNA: TGTGCCAGCAGGCAGGGACTAAGCCCTTACGAGCAGTACTTC
J: TRBJ1-2; D: -; V: TRBV5-1; CDR3: CASRGEEYGYTF; DNA: TGCGCCAGTAGAGGGGAGGAGTATGGCTACACCTTC
J: TRBJ2-1; D: -; V: TRBV18; CDR3: CASSHGAENEQFF; DNA: TGTGCCAGCTCACATGGGGCCGAAAATGAGCAGTTCTTC
J: TRBJ2-1; D: TRBD2; V: TRBV25-1; CDR3: CASSSRGGSSYNEQFF; DNA: TGTGCCAGCAGTTCCCGGGGGGGAAGCTCCTACAATGAGCAGTTCTTC
J: TRBJ1-1; D: -; V: TRBV9; CDR3: CASSPQGQGMNTEAFF; DNA: TGTGCCAGCAGCCCCCAAGGGCAGGGGATGAACACTGAAGCTTTCTTT
J: TRBJ2-7; D: -; V: TRBV14; CDR3: CASSPQGNEQYF; DNA: TGTGCCAGCAGCCCCCAGGGGAACGAGCAGTACTTC
J: TRBJ2-3; D: TRBD2; V: TRBV2; CDR3: CAGSLAGERDTQYF; DNA: TGTGCCGGGAGCCTAGCGGGAGAACGAGATACGCAGTATTTT
J: TRBJ2-2; D: -; V: TRBV28; CDR3: CASSPRLDLGGELFF; DNA: TGTGCCAGCAGTCCCCGACTAGACTTAGGCGGGGAGCTGTTTTTT
J: TRBJ1-1; D: -; V: TRBV10-3; CDR3: CASGAPMNTEAFF; DNA: TGTGCCAGTGGGGCACCCATGAACACTGAAGCTTTCTTT
J: TRBJ2-2; D: -; V: TRBV9; CDR3: CASSPRGSPGELFF; DNA: TGTGCCAGCAGCCCCCGCGGGTCCCCCGGGGAGCTGTTTTTT
J: TRBJ2-5; D: TRBD1; V: TRBV5-1; CDR3: CASSLTWTGDFGEQYF; DNA: TGCGCCAGCAGCTTGACCTGGACAGGGGATTTTGGAGAGCAGTACTTC
J: TRBJ2-7; D: -; V: TRBV6-1; CDR3: CASSEGDSSYEQYF; DNA: TGTGCCAGCAGTGAGGGTGACAGCTCCTACGAGCAGTACTTC
J: TRBJ2-2; D: -; V: TRBV15; CDR3: CATRAGGELFF; DNA: TGTGCCACCAGAGCGGGCGGGGAGCTGTTTTTT
J: TRBJ2-1; D: TRBD2; V: TRBV6-6; CDR3: CASSRELAGEGEQFF; DNA: TGTGCCAGCAGTCGAGAACTAGCGGGGGAAGGTGAGCAGTTCTTC
J: TRBJ1-5; D: TRBD1; V: TRBV18; CDR3: CASSRQGNSQPQHF; DNA: TGTGCCAGCTCTCGACAGGGGAACAGTCAGCCCCAGCATTTT
J: TRBJ2-5; D: TRBD2; V: TRBV5-1; CDR3: CASSPGTSGRETQYF; DNA: TGCGCCAGCAGCCCGGGGACTAGCGGGAGGGAGACCCAGTACTTC
J: TRBJ2-1; D: TRBD2; V: TRBV28; CDR3: CASSFSGISYNEQFF; DNA: TGTGCCAGCAGTTTTAGCGGGATCTCCTACAATGAGCAGTTCTTC
J: TRBJ1-2; D: -; V: TRBV20-1; CDR3: CSAQGNYGYTF; DNA: TGCAGTGCCCAGGGGAACTATGGCTACACCTTC
J: TRBJ2-1; D: -; V: TRBV25-1; CDR3: CASSEVSMGGTYNEQFF; DNA: TGTGCCAGCAGTGAAGTATCCATGGGCGGGACCTACAATGAGCAGTTCTTC
J: TRBJ2-7; D: TRBD2; V: TRBV28; CDR3: CASSSREGRAASYEQYF; DNA: TGTGCCAGCAGTTCGCGGGAGGGCCGCGCTGCCTCCTACGAGCAGTACTTC
J: TRBJ2-3; D: -; V: TRBV5-1; CDR3: CASSLAGGTDTQYF; DNA: TGCGCCAGCAGCTTGGCCGGGGGCACAGATACGCAGTATTTT
J: TRBJ2-3; D: TRBD2; V: TRBV11-2; CDR3: CASSTWTSGARDTQYF; DNA: TGTGCCAGCAGCACCTGGACTAGCGGGGCCCGGGATACGCAGTATTTT
J: TRBJ2-2; D: TRBD1; V: TRBV19; CDR3: CASGTGDGGGELFF; DNA: TGTGCCAGTGGGACAGGGGATGGGGGCGGGGAGCTGTTTTTT
J: TRBJ1-4; D: TRBD1; V: TRBV28; CDR3: CASSSRGTNEKLFF; DNA: TGTGCCAGCAGTTCCAGGGGGACTAATGAAAAACTGTTTTTT
J: TRBJ1-1; D: TRBD1; V: TRBV27; CDR3: CASSLRGREYTEAFF; DNA: TGTGCCAGCAGTCTCAGGGGGCGAGAGTACACTGAAGCTTTCTTT
J: TRBJ2-1; D: TRBD2; V: TRBV18; CDR3: CASSPRILAGASNEQFF; DNA: TGTGCCAGCTCACCACGGATACTAGCGGGAGCGTCAAATGAGCAGTTCTTC
J: TRBJ1-1; D: -; V: TRBV19; CDR3: CASSIGSLTGTEAFF; DNA: TGTGCCAGTAGTATAGGTAGCCTGACGGGCACTGAAGCTTTCTTT
J: TRBJ1-2; D: -; V: TRBV4-1; CDR3: CASSQATKPGRYGYTF; DNA: TGCGCCAGCAGCCAAGCTACTAAGCCCGGCCGCTATGGCTACACCTTC
J: TRBJ2-7; D: -; V: TRBV9; CDR3: CASSVGAGHEQYF; DNA: TGTGCCAGCAGCGTAGGGGCAGGGCACGAGCAGTACTTC